Each of the 2 T cell receptor beta chains below was sequenced from the same sample in a study of T cell repertoires in cytomegalovirus infection. TCRdb analysed the reads with MiXCR anew, one entry per CDR3 protein. The sample includes some 300,000 distinct CDR3 sequences, 8% to 10% of them seen just once. Sequenced sample: PBMCs. Receptors originate from a human donor in good health (CMV status not recorded). Some clones in this sample may be carry-over from other donors' samples.

For this clonotype: Being one base from a much bigger clone, this may be a read error. This chain connects TRBV20-1 to TRBJ1-1; maybe TRBD1 (5 bases). Trimming removed 6 bases at V and 4 bases at J, with 12 bases between. The V gene's germline CDR1 is DFQATT and CDR2 SNEGSKA (reference sequence). This CDR3 comprises 12 residues. CDR3 sequence reads: CSATPGSTEAFF. CDR3 coding DNA: TGCAGTGCAACCCCAGGGAGCACTGAAGCTTTCTTT.

The table lists this clonotype with many counts. This chain joins TRBV7-6 and TRBJ1-2; TRBD1 is a possible D gene (5 bases). The CDR3 is 15 residues long. The ends were cut back, 5 bases at V and 3 bases at J, with 16 bases in the middle. CDR1 is SGHVS and CDR2 is FNYEAQ in the germline V gene. The CDR3 DNA sequence: TGTGCCAGCAGCACGGGACCTAACGGGGACTATGGCTACACCTTC. Translating gives CASSTGPNGDYGYTF.